Listed here are 4 T cell receptor beta chains from one sample, sequenced in a study of CD4 T cells in relation to SARS-CoV-2 and coronaviruses (dated by TCRdb to about 2021). What these receptors recognize is not known. The method was the immunoSEQ multiplex PCR assay. TCRdb took this table from immuneACCESS and kept in-frame rearrangements with V and J called. Such tables lack part of the clones; where checked against another copy, unresolved V genes explain under half of the gap, and the rest is unexplained. The sample yields about 36,000 clones; approximately 80% were counted once. Together, the top ten hold roughly 22% of the sample. Sequencing input: memory CD4+ T cells from PBMCs, cultured in vitro. In light of the paper, this sample's cell subset or site label describes: memory (non-naive) CD4+ T cells. The origin of the receptors is an adult with COVID-19.

V usage is TRBV6-1 and J usage is TRBJ1-2; 8 nucleotides line up with TRBD1. Germline CDR1 reads MNHNS; CDR2 reads SASEGT. V dropped 1 base and J dropped 7; count of bases not matched to a gene: 8. There are 15 residues in the CDR3. CDR3 in amino acids: CASSEVQGAPFGYTF. CDR3 nucleotides: TGTGCCAGCAGTGAAGTGCAGGGGGCGCCTTTTGGCTACACCTTC.

The chain carries TRBV28 and TRBJ1-1; D call uncertain. V was cut by 7 bases and J by 6 bases, with 15 bases left in between. Germline CDR1 is MDHEN and CDR2 is SYDVKM. The CDR3 has 13 amino acids. In nucleotides, the CDR3 is TGTGCCAGCAAGCAGTGGGCCCTCGCTGAAGCTTTCTTT. It encodes CASKQWALAEAFF.

This chain connects TRBV6-5 to TRBJ2-5; D may be TRBD1 (6 bases). Trimming pared 4 bases from V and 5 bases from J, leaving 14 bases between. From germline, CDR1 is MNHEY and CDR2 SVGAGI. The CDR3 totals 14 residues. The CDR3 sequence is CASSSWTDEETQYF. CDR3 sequence (DNA): TGTGCCAGCAGTTCCTGGACAGACGAGGAGACCCAGTACTTC.

The V call is TRBV18, the J call TRBJ2-1; the D is unclear. Trimming stripped 3 bases from V and 8 bases from J, with 8 bases between. CDR3 length equals 12 residues. Germline values: CDR1 KGHSH, CDR2 LQKENI. CDR3 in amino acids: CASSPTVDEQFF. For the CDR3, the DNA is TGTGCCAGCTCACCGACGGTCGATGAGCAGTTCTTC.